These 12 T cell receptor beta chains originate from one sample sequenced in a study of T and B cells in COVID-19 patients. From blood, 250-500 ng of genomic DNA served as TRB template. TRB rearrangements were amplified by multiplex PCR with BIOMED2 TRB-A/B primers. TCRdb re-analysed the multiplex PCR reads in MiXCR, keeping a single row per CDR3 protein. Seen here are roughly 8,100 distinct CDR3 sequences, approximately 30% observed once, and the top ten hold 17%. The material sequenced was blood. Receptor source: a human donor with active COVID-19.

This clonotype is categorized as medium-sized. This chain links TRBV12-3 or TRBV12-4 with TRBJ2-1; D is unresolved. This CDR3 is 12 amino acids long. V was trimmed by 6 bases and J by 6 bases, leaving 9 bases between them. The CDR3 loop reads CASRLTANEQFF. In nucleotides, the CDR3 is TGTGCCAGCAGATTAACTGCCAATGAGCAGTTCTTC.

In its sample, this clonotype was seen a few times. The CDR3 DNA reads TGTGCCAGCAGTTACTCAAATGGGGGGAATGAAAAACTGTTTTTT. Its translation is CASSYSNGGNEKLFF. The V call is TRBV6-5, the J call TRBJ1-4; D may be TRBD1 (5 bases). Germline CDR1 and CDR2: MNHEY and SVGAGI. V dropped 0 bases and J dropped 5 bases, with 10 bases sitting between them. CDR3 length equals 15 residues.

The sample holds a few counts of this clonotype. The V and J genes are TRBV19 and TRBJ1-2; the match to TRBD1 covers 12 bases. The length of the CDR3 is 16 residues. The germline V gene has CDR1 LNHDA and CDR2 SQIVND (reference sequence). Unmatched junction bases numbered 6, after V lost 3 bases and J lost 4 bases. CDR3 in DNA: TGTGCCAGTAGTATTAGCGGGACAGGGGGCTCCTATGGCTACACCTTC. Translated, it gives CASSISGTGGSYGYTF.

The V call is TRBV11-2, the J call TRBJ2-1; 10 nucleotides match TRBD2. This CDR3 region has 18 residues. The V segment lost 3 bases and the J segment 1 base; nucleotides outside the gene matches: 9. Per germline, CDR1 SGHAT and CDR2 FQNNGV. This CDR3 reads CASSLDSGGPRSYNEQFF. The CDR3 DNA follows: TGTGCCAGCAGCTTGGATAGCGGGGGGCCCCGTTCCTACAATGAGCAGTTCTTC.

V and J are TRBV7-2 and TRBJ2-1; 13 nucleotides agree with TRBD2. The germline CDR1 and CDR2 sequences are SGHTA and FQGNSA. The CDR3 has 17 amino acids. J was trimmed by 10 bases and V by 4 bases; bases with no gene match: 13. The CDR3: CASSSRLAGGPVGEQFF. CDR3 in DNA: TGTGCCAGCAGCTCCCGACTAGCGGGGGGCCCAGTGGGAGAGCAGTTCTTC.

As for this clonotype: A read error may explain this, as a much larger clone is one base away. The chain uses TRBV19 and TRBJ1-5, with D maybe TRBD1 (5 bases). The CDR3 has 15 residues. The germline V and J ends were trimmed by 6 bases and 4 bases, with 16 bases remaining between them. Germline CDR1 and CDR2: LNHDA and SQIVND (reference sequence). CDR3 loop: CASSQQDLRNQPQHF. CDR3 in DNA: TGTGCCAGTAGCCAACAGGACCTGAGGAATCAGCCCCAGCATTTT.

With regard to this clonotype: This may come from a read error, since a much larger clone is one base off. The chain recombines TRBV18 with TRBJ2-1, with TRBD1 identical over 9 bases. V shed 3 bases and J 6 bases; nucleotides not matched to a gene: 9. The CDR3 has 16 residues. CDR1 is KGHSH and CDR2 is LQKENI in the germline V gene. In DNA, the CDR3 is TGTGCCAGCTCACCCTTGACAGGGGGGTTAGGCAATGAGCAGTTCTTC. This sequence encodes CASSPLTGGLGNEQFF.

Of note for this clonotype: This clone may be a read error of a much larger clone one base away. The rearrangement links TRBV19 to TRBJ1-3; D might be TRBD1 (5 bases). Germline CDR1 reads LNHDA; CDR2 reads SQIVND (reference sequence). V lost 10 bases to trimming and J lost 3 bases, with 25 bases between them. This CDR3 has 17 amino acids. CDR3 sequence (DNA): TGTGCCACTAGCCCTGGCGGGACTCAAAGACTTGGAAACACCATATATTTT. Encoded protein: CATSPGGTQRLGNTIYF.

This clonotype came up a few times. The V call is TRBV19, the J call TRBJ1-1; D not certain. The CDR3 runs 15 residues. Germline lookup yields CDR1 LNHDA and CDR2 SQIVND (reference sequence). The V end lost 2 bases, the J end lost 3 bases, and 13 bases lay between the germline ends. As DNA, the CDR3 is TGTGCCAGTAGTATAATTGGCGGCCCCTACACTGAAGCTTTCTTT. This codes for CASSIIGGPYTEAFF.

Within the sample, this clonotype is medium-sized. This chain uses TRBV19 with TRBJ1-6; a possible D gene is TRBD1 (5 bases). The CDR3 loop spans 13 amino acids. The V end lost 6 bases, the J end lost 10 bases, and 13 bases lay between the germline ends. Germline lookup yields CDR1 LNHDA and CDR2 SQIVND (reference sequence). CDR3: CASSLLGESPLHF. CDR3 sequence (DNA): TGTGCCAGTAGCCTACTGGGGGAATCACCCCTCCACTTT. Filled out from reference TRBV19 and TRBJ1-6, the complete variable domain reads DGGITQSPKYLFRKEGQNVTLSCEQNLNHDAMYWYRQDPGQGLRLIYYSQIVNDFQKGDIAEGYSVSREKKESFPLTVTSAQKNPTAFYLCASSLLGESPLHFGNGTRLTVT.

The genes are TRBV5-4 and TRBJ1-2; 10 positions match TRBD1. The junction had 3 bases not matched to a gene; V was cut back by 0 bases and J by 4 bases. This CDR3 contains 15 residues. Germline V gives CDR1 SGHNT, CDR2 YYREEE (reference sequence). The CDR3 coding sequence is TGTGCCAGCAGCTTGGGACAGGGGGCGGGCTATGGCTACACCTTC. Its translation is CASSLGQGAGYGYTF.

This clonotype was found a few times. This chain uses TRBV6-1 with TRBJ1-3; no clear D gene. Between the trimmed V and J ends, which lost 1 base and 2 bases, there was a span of 9 bases. CDR1 MNHNS and CDR2 SASEGT come from the germline V gene. The CDR3 loop spans 15 amino acids. CDR3 DNA: TGTGCCAGCAGTGAAGATATGGATCCTGGAAACACCATATATTTT. Amino acids: CASSEDMDPGNTIYF.